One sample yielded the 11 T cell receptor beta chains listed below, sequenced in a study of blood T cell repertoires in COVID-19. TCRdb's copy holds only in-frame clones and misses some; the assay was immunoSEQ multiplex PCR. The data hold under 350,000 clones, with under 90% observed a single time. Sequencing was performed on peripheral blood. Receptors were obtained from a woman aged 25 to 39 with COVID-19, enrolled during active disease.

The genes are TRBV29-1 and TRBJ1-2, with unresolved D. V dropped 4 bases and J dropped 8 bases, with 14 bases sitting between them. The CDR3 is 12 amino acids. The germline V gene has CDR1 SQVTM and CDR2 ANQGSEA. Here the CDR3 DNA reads TGCAGCGTTGTTTTCCCGGGCGGGGGCTACACCTTC. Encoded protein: CSVVFPGGGYTF.

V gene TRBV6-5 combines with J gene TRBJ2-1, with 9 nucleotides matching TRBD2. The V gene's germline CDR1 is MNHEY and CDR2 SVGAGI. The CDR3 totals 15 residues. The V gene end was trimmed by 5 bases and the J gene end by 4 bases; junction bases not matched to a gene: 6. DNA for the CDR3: TGTGCCAGCAGTAGGGAAGCGGGGGGATACAATGAGCAGTTCTTC. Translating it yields CASSREAGGYNEQFF.

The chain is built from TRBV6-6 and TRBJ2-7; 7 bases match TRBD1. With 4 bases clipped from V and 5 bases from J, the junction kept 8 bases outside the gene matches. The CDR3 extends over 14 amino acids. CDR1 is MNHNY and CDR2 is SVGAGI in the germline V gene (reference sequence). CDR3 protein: CASSLRQGRNEQYF. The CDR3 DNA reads TGTGCCAGCAGTTTACGACAGGGTAGGAACGAGCAGTACTTC.

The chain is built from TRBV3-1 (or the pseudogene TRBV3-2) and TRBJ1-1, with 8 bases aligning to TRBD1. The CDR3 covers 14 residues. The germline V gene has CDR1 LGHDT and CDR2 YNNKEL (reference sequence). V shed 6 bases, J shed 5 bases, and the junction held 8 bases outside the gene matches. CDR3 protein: CASRDTGGGTEAFF. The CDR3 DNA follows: TGTGCCAGCAGGGATACAGGGGGGGGTACTGAAGCTTTCTTT.

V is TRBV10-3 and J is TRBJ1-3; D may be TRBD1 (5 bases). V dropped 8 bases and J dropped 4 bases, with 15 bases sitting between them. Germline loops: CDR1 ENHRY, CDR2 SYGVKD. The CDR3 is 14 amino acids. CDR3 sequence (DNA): TGTGCCATCGGTCCGGGGGGGAAAGGAAACACCATATATTTT. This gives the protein CAIGPGGKGNTIYF.

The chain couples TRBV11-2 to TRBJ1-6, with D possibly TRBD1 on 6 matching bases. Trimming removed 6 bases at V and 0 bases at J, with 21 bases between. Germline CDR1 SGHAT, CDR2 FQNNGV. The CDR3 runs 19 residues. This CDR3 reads CASSLTGNFPGSYNSPLHF. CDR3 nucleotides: TGTGCCAGCAGTCTGACAGGAAACTTCCCCGGCTCCTATAATTCACCCCTCCACTTT.

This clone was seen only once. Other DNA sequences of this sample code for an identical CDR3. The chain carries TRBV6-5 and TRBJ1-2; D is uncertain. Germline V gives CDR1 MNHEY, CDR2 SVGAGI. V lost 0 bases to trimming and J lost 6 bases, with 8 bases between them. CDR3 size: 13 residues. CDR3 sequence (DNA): TGTGCCAGCAGTTACTCGAGGGTGGATGGCTACACCTTC. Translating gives CASSYSRVDGYTF.

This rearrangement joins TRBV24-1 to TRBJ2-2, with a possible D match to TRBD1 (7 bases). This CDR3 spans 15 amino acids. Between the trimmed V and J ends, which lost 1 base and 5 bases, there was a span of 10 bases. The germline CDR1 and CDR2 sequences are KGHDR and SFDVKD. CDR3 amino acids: CATSDFRGVTGELFF. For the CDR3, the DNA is TGTGCCACCAGTGATTTCAGGGGGGTTACCGGGGAGCTGTTTTTT.

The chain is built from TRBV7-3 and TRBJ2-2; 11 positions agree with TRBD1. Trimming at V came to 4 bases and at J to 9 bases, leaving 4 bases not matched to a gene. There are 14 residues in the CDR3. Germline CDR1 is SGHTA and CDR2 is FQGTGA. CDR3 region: CASSSGQGARELFF. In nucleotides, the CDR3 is TGTGCCAGCAGCTCTGGACAGGGGGCGCGGGAGCTGTTTTTT.

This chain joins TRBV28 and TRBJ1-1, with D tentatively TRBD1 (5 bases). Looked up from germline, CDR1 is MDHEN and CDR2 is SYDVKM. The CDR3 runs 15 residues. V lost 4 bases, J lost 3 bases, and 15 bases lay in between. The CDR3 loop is CASSSLTAEDTEAFF. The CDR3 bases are TGTGCCAGCAGTTCTTTGACAGCCGAGGACACTGAAGCTTTCTTT.

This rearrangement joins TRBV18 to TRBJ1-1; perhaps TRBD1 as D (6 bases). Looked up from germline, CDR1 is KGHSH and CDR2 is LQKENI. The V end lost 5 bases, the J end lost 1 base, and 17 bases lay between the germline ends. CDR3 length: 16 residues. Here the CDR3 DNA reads TGTGCCAGCTCAGTTATGGGGGGGCAGGAGAACACTGAAGCTTTCTTT. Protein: CASSVMGGQENTEAFF. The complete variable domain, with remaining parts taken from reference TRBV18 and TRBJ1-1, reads NAGVMQNPRHLVRRRGQEARLRCSPMKGHSHVYWYRQLPEEGLKFMVYLQKENIIDESGMPKERFSAEFPKEGPSILRIQQVVRGDSAAYFCASSVMGGQENTEAFFGQGTRLTVV.